This T cell receptor (beta chain) appears in the sequencing data of a study of multiple sclerosis patients with progressive multifocal leukoencephalopathy. Study-level points and caveats: Clones expanded at PML were already present before and during natalizumab.

This clone showed up just once. Antigen: not known. As for time point: more than 5 months of natalizumab therapy. All PML patients were female, and all patients had earlier interferon beta. This CDR3 comprises 14 residues. Germline loops: CDR1 SGDLS, CDR2 YYNGEE. J was trimmed by 0 bases and V by 7 bases; bases with no gene match: 6. Clones were read by immunoSEQ multiplex PCR, and TCRdb kept only the in-frame ones, dropping some. The table lists around 30,000 clones, roughly 90% of them singletons. Sequenced material: PBMCs, taken from a patient treated with natalizumab. V is TRBV9 and J is TRBJ2-7, with 8 bases lining up with TRBD1. The clonotype originates from a human donor with multiple sclerosis. CDR3 sequence: CASGQDRGSYEQYF. CDR3 sequence (DNA): TGTGCCAGCGGACAAGACAGGGGCTCCTACGAGCAGTACTTC.